This T cell receptor (beta chain) was found in a study of vaccination effects on CD4 cells after COVID-19. The repertoire was sequenced with immunoSEQ multiplex PCR; TCRdb's copy has only in-frame clones and lacks some. The sample records some 25,000 clones, more than 60% being singletons. Expansion with viral peptide pools was applied to antigen-specific CD4+ T cells by the ViraFEST assay prior to sequencing. Following culture for about ten days, CD4+ T cells were isolated. Each participant received a vaccine that was either BNT162b2 or mRNA-1273, given as two doses. This clone was seen a few times. Its target is not known. Study observations and caveats: Marked clonal contraction of infection- and vaccine-induced clones was seen late after vaccination. Only a few convalescent patients and no early post-infection timepoints featured in the study.

Germline V gives CDR1 SGHNT, CDR2 YYREEE (reference sequence). V lost 0 bases to trimming and J lost 7 bases, with 7 bases between them. This CDR3 contains 12 residues. Sequencing was performed on CD4+ T cells from PBMCs cultured with SARS-CoV-2 spike peptides, taken after COVID-19 vaccination. The clonotype originates from a human donor who received a COVID-19 vaccine. This sequence joins TRBV5-4 and TRBJ1-2; D ambiguous. This chain's CDR3 is CASSLDSSGYTF. The CDR3 DNA follows: TGTGCCAGCAGCTTGGACAGCAGTGGCTACACCTTC.